These 22 T cell receptor beta chains were sequenced from one sample in a study of T cells in Graves' hyperthyroidism and ophthalmopathy. Researchers took RNA transcripts and amplified the TCR beta CDR3 regions from them. First-round RT-PCR with HTBI primers amplified the TCR CDR3 region. TCRdb re-called the multiplex PCR reads with MiXCR, one entry per CDR3 protein. The table includes hundreds of thousands of distinct CDR3 sequences, approximately 44% detected once. Sequenced: peripheral blood or thyroid tissue (not recorded which). Receptor source: a woman between 18 and 29 years old with Graves' hyperthyroidism.

The chain has TRBV4-2 and TRBJ2-5, with D possibly TRBD2 on 5 matching bases. The CDR3 extends over 13 amino acids. V lost 3 bases and J lost 5, with 10 bases in between. CDR1 LGHNA and CDR2 YNFKEQ come from the germline V gene. The chain's CDR3 is CASSQEVIETQYF. CDR3 in DNA: TGTGCCAGCAGCCAGGAGGTAATTGAGACCCAGTACTTC.

In this sample, this clonotype turned up once. The chain carries TRBV2 and TRBJ1-1; D is ambiguous. Germline CDR1 is SNHLY and CDR2 is FYNNEI. Trimming left V 3 bases short and J 0 bases short, with 11 bases between. This CDR3 spans 15 amino acids. The CDR3 region is CASSDLADMNTEAFF. CDR3 nucleotide sequence: TGTGCCAGCAGTGATCTCGCCGACATGAACACTGAAGCTTTCTTT.

The table lists this clonotype with a few counts. The chain links TRBV12-3 or TRBV12-4 to TRBJ1-5; D is possibly TRBD1 (5 bases). The CDR3 is made up of 13 amino acids. The germline V and J ends were trimmed by 7 bases and 6 bases, with 13 bases remaining between them. The CDR3 loop reads CASNPRQGQPQHF. For the CDR3, the DNA is TGTGCCAGCAACCCTAGGCAGGGTCAGCCCCAGCATTTT.

V usage is TRBV6-6 and J usage is TRBJ2-5, with TRBD2 matching 9 bases. The CDR3 contains 12 residues. Germline lookup yields CDR1 MNHNY and CDR2 SVGAGI (reference sequence). Losses at the gene ends were 6 bases for V and 8 bases for J; bases not matched to a gene: 4. The CDR3 DNA reads as TGTGCCAGCAGAGATAGCGGGGGAACCCAGTACTTC. It encodes CASRDSGGTQYF.

At least ten counts were recorded for this clonotype. The chain uses TRBV24-1 and TRBJ2-5, with 7 bases identical to TRBD2. This CDR3 region has 13 residues. Looked up from germline, CDR1 is KGHDR and CDR2 is SFDVKD. Germline trimming cut 12 bases from V and 1 base from J; bases unmatched to any gene: 7. The CDR3: CASGRGVQETQYF. The DNA of the CDR3 is TGTGCCTCCGGCCGGGGGGTCCAAGAGACCCAGTACTTC.

A few counts support this clonotype. The V call is TRBV6-5, the J call TRBJ2-5; possible D gene TRBD2, 6 bases. There are 13 residues in the CDR3. Germline V lookup: CDR1 MNHEY, CDR2 SVGAGI. Trimming took 7 bases from V and 5 from J, leaving 14 bases between them. The CDR3 sequence: CASTDGTRETQYF. The CDR3 nucleotides are TGTGCCAGCACGGACGGGACTCGGGAGACCCAGTACTTC.

Regarding this clonotype: With a much larger clone just one base away, this may be a read error. The genes are TRBV29-1 and TRBJ2-7, with TRBD2 as a possible D gene (7 bases). Trimming removed 4 bases from V and 2 bases from J, with 21 bases in between. CDR1 is SQVTM and CDR2 is ANQGSEA in the germline V gene. CDR3 size: 16 residues. CDR3 in amino acids: CSVATLGGRTTYEQYF. In DNA, the CDR3 is TGCAGCGTTGCCACACTGGGGGGGCGGACAACCTACGAGCAGTACTTC.

The chain couples TRBV2 to TRBJ2-7, with 8 bases that match TRBD2. The CDR3 covers 15 residues. From germline, CDR1 is SNHLY and CDR2 FYNNEI. The junction had 9 bases not matched to a gene; V was cut back by 6 bases and J by 2 bases. CDR3 DNA sequence: TGTGCCAGCAGCCAGAGACTAGCGAATACCTACGAGCAGTACTTC. Protein sequence: CASSQRLANTYEQYF.

This clonotype came up a few times. The rearrangement uses TRBV7-6 and TRBJ1-6; D not certain. The germline V and J ends were trimmed by 2 bases and 8 bases, with 16 bases remaining between them. Germline V gene sequence: CDR1 SGHVS, CDR2 FNYEAQ. The CDR3 runs to 16 residues. CDR3 sequence reads: CASSLFRIPRHSPLHF. CDR3 nucleotides: TGTGCCAGCAGCTTATTTAGGATCCCTCGACATTCACCCCTCCACTTT.

The sample holds a few counts of this clonotype. This chain joins TRBV12-3 or TRBV12-4 and TRBJ2-6, with D uncertain. The V and J ends lost 8 bases and 1 base respectively, with 6 bases between them. This CDR3 is built from 13 residues. For the CDR3, the DNA is TGTGCCAGCTGGGCTTCTGGGGCCAACGTCCTGACTTTC. Its translation is CASWASGANVLTF.

This clonotype came up many times. The J gene is TRBJ1-6, the V gene TRBV7-8; 10 bases line up with TRBD1. Per the germline V gene, CDR1 is SGHVS and CDR2 is FQNEAQ. The trim removed 7 bases at V and 9 bases at J, leaving 9 bases unmatched. This CDR3 region has 15 residues. The CDR3 DNA reads as TGTGCCAGCACCCCTCTGGGACAGGGGTCTTCACCCCTCCACTTT. Protein product: CASTPLGQGSSPLHF.

The CDR3 sequence is CASSPGRHYNSPLHF. CDR3 nucleotides: TGTGCCAGCAGCCCGGGACGGCACTATAATTCACCCCTCCACTTT. The chain carries TRBV9 and TRBJ1-6; D is perhaps TRBD1 (5 bases). V gave up 4 bases and J gave up 3 bases, with 11 bases separating them. The CDR3 spans 15 residues. CDR1 is SGDLS, CDR2 YYNGEE, per germline. Full variable domain (missing parts from reference TRBV9 and TRBJ1-6): DSGVTQTPKHLITATGQRVTLRCSPRSGDLSVYWYQQSLDQGLQFLIQYYNGEERAKGNILERFSAQQFPDLHSELNLSSLELGDSALYFCASSPGRHYNSPLHFGNGTRLTVT.

The genes are TRBV7-2 and TRBJ2-7; TRBD1 matches 8 bases. The CDR3 length is 14 residues. Trimming at V came to 5 bases and at J to 7 bases, leaving 10 bases not matched to a gene. The germline V gene has CDR1 SGHTA and CDR2 FQGNSA. In nucleotides, the CDR3 is TGTGCCAGCAGCCCATCGGACAGGGATATTGAGCAGTACTTC. It yields the protein CASSPSDRDIEQYF.

The table lists this clonotype with many counts. The V gene is TRBV7-8, the J gene TRBJ2-5, with D perhaps matching TRBD1 or TRBD2 (5 bases each). The ends were cut back, 3 bases at V and 4 bases at J, with 27 bases in the middle. From germline, CDR1 is SGHVS and CDR2 FQNEAQ. The CDR3 contains 19 residues. Written as DNA, the CDR3 is TGTGCCAGCAGCTTCGAGAGGGGAGTTGAGGAAGGAGATCGAGAGACCCAGTACTTC. Its translation: CASSFERGVEEGDRETQYF.

This clonotype was seen more than once but under ten times. The V call is TRBV7-6, the J call TRBJ2-7; TRBD1 agrees at 7 bases. Looked up from germline, CDR1 is SGHVS and CDR2 is FNYEAQ. The CDR3 spans 14 residues. Trimming at V came to 3 bases and at J to 6 bases, leaving 8 bases not matched to a gene. The CDR3 region is CASSLMVNRGEQYF. CDR3 sequence (DNA): TGTGCCAGCAGCTTGATGGTGAACAGGGGCGAGCAGTACTTC. The whole variable domain, remainder taken from reference TRBV7-6 and TRBJ2-7, is GAGVSQSPRYKVTKRGQDVALRCDPISGHVSLYWYRQALGQGPEFLTYFNYEAQQDKSGLPNDRFSAERPEGSISTLTIQRTEQRDSAMYRCASSLMVNRGEQYFGPGTRLTVT.

The rearrangement joins TRBV12-3 or TRBV12-4 to TRBJ2-2; D remains unclear. V was clipped by 6 bases and J by 6 bases, with 14 bases between them. There are 14 residues in the CDR3. CDR3 protein: CASSPPMTAGELFF. The CDR3, as DNA: TGTGCCAGCAGCCCCCCCATGACGGCCGGGGAGCTGTTTTTT.

This clonotype was counted a few times. This chain links TRBV5-1 with TRBJ1-6; 8 bases agree with TRBD1. This CDR3 is built from 14 residues. V trimming: 7 bases; J trimming: 8 bases; junction bases outside the gene matches: 8. Per germline, CDR1 SGHRS and CDR2 YFSETQ. The CDR3: CASCRDRRYSPLHF. CDR3 nucleotide sequence: TGCGCCAGCTGCCGGGACAGGCGATATTCACCCCTCCACTTT.

The J gene is TRBJ2-5, the V gene TRBV9; 9 bases are shared with TRBD1. The length of the CDR3 is 17 residues. Germline lookup yields CDR1 SGDLS and CDR2 YYNGEE. V dropped 3 bases and J dropped 2; count of bases not matched to a gene: 11. CDR3 sequence reads: CASSAFPGQGLQETQYF. CDR3 DNA: TGTGCCAGCAGCGCTTTCCCGGGACAGGGTTTGCAAGAGACCCAGTACTTC.

The chain links TRBV7-9 to TRBJ1-5, with D possibly being TRBD1 (6 bases). The V and J ends lost 9 bases and 0 bases respectively, with 15 bases between them. CDR1 and CDR2 (germline): SEHNR, FQNEAQ (reference sequence). CDR3 size: 15 residues. This CDR3 is CASRPRGYSNQPQHF. Written as DNA, the CDR3 is TGTGCCAGTAGACCCAGGGGATATAGCAATCAGCCCCAGCATTTT.

This clonotype was seen a handful of times. CDR3 sequence: CSVGDSGGGANVLTF. The CDR3 nucleotides read TGCAGCGTTGGAGATTCCGGGGGTGGGGCCAACGTCCTGACTTTC. This rearrangement joins TRBV29-1 to TRBJ2-6, with D perhaps matching TRBD2 (6 bases). This CDR3 region has 15 residues. CDR1 and CDR2 (germline): SQVTM, ANQGSEA. V was pared by 4 bases and J by 3 bases, with 13 bases between.

This chain uses TRBV7-9 with TRBJ2-5, with D unclear. Trimming took off 3 bases at V and 1 base at J, with 12 bases between the two ends. This CDR3 spans 15 amino acids. Germline-derived CDR1 and CDR2 are SEHNR and FQNEAQ (reference sequence). CDR3 sequence reads: CASSFGQTIQETQYF. The DNA for the CDR3 is TGTGCCAGCAGCTTCGGCCAAACCATCCAAGAGACCCAGTACTTC.

The sample holds a few counts of this clonotype. A junction boundary mismatches the germline segment, possibly from a read error. This chain uses TRBV7-9 with TRBJ1-2; D not resolved. This CDR3 comprises 12 residues. The germline V gene has CDR1 SEHNR and CDR2 FQNEAQ (reference sequence). For the CDR3, the DNA is TGCGCCAGCAGCAGCGACCTCTCGGGCTACACCTTC. This sequence encodes CASSSDLSGYTF.